This T cell receptor beta chain was documented in a study of cytomegalovirus exposure and HLA in healthy donors. As for the study in general: An early release of data contained approximately 80 million unique TCRs, which came from HLA-typed donors. General study results and limits: Overall, approximately 180 TCR beta chains were annotated as cytomegalovirus-associated. TRBV6-2, TRBV6-3 and other indistinguishable V segments were excluded. Across donors, presence/absence analyses took sequencing depth to be roughly uniform.

A note on this clone: Its cognate antigen is unknown.

The CDR3 sequence is 16 residues long. The germline V gene has CDR1 SGHAT and CDR2 FQNNGV. 13 Jbeta primers and 60 Vbeta primers were used for the PCR. Generated by immunoSEQ multiplex PCR, the TCRdb table keeps only in-frame clones and is missing some. The data hold some 130,000 clones, with 70% to 85% observed a single time. Sequencing input: PBMCs. The TCR sequence derives from a middle-aged man in good health and CMV-seropositive. The chain recombines TRBV11-2 with TRBJ2-5, with a tentative D call TRBD1 (5 bases). The DNA end favors TRBJ2-7, so the J call may be wrong. The CDR3 DNA is TGTGCCAGCAGCGCCGTGGCGACAGTCCGGTACGCCGAGCAGTACTTC. As protein: CASSAVATVRYAEQYF.